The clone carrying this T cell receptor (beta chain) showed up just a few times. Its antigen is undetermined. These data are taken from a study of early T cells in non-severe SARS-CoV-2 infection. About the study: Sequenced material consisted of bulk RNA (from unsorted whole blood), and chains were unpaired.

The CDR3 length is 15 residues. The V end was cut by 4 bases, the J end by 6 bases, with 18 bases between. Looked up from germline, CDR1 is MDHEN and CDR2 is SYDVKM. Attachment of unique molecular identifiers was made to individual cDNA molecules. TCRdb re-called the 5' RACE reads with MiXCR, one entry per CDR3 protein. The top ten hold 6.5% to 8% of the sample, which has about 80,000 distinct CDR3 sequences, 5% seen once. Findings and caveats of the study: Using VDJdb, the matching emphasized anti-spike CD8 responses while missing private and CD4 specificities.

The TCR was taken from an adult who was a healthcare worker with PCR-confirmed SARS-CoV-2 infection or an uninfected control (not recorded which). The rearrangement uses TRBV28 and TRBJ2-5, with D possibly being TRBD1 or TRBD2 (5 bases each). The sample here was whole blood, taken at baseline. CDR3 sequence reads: CASSSPTTGGKTQYF. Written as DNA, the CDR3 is TGTGCCAGCAGTTCGCCTACTACAGGAGGCAAGACCCAGTACTTC. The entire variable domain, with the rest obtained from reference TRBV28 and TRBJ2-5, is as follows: DVKVTQSSRYLVKRTGEKVFLECVQDMDHENMFWYRQDPGLGLRLIYFSYDVKMKEKGDIPEGYSVSREKKERFSLILESASTNQTSMYLCASSSPTTGGKTQYFGPGTRLLVL.